This T cell receptor beta chain emerged from a study of shared clonotypes between healthy human individuals. About the study: The study used three CD4 naive, three CD4 memory, two CD8 naive and one CD8 memory plate per donor.

The data were produced by immunoSEQ multiplex PCR, yet TCRdb's version contains in-frame clones alone and is incomplete. In the table there are roughly 660,000 clones, less than 95% of which are singletons. Study-wide findings and caveats: Sharing across several donors was seen in around 5% of naive CD4 clonotypes. Naive subsets generally had larger estimated richness than memory subsets.

Remarks on this clone: No antigen is known for it.

Participating donors were healthy, HIV-negative adults free of recent acute infections or vaccinations. The length of the CDR3 is 17 residues. V gave up 0 bases and J gave up 4 bases; unmatched junction bases: 8. The germline V gene has CDR1 MNHEY and CDR2 SMNVEV (reference sequence). Sequencing used memory CD8+ T cells from PBMCs. The subset here: CD45RO+ cells pooled with CCR7-negative TemRA cells. The V call is TRBV27, the J call TRBJ2-1, with 8 bases lining up with TRBD2. The TCR sequence derives from a man aged 18-30 years in good health. Some clones in this sample may be carry-over from other donors' samples. CDR3 nucleotides: TGTGCCAGCAGTTTATCGCCGGGACTAGGGGGATACAATGAGCAGTTCTTC. Translating gives CASSLSPGLGGYNEQFF.